This TCR beta chain emerged from a study of shared clonotypes between healthy human individuals. CDR3 size: 16 residues. V lost 3 bases to trimming and J lost 3 bases; unmatched junction nucleotides: 7. Germline assignment: CDR1 SQVTM and CDR2 ANQGSEA. Deep-level assay runs were performed. Sequencing was performed with immunoSEQ multiplex PCR; in TCRdb, only in-frame clones are kept and a portion is missing. This sample has 450,000 to 500,000 clones; 76% occur once, and the top ten carry 10% to 15%. Each sample came from a Caucasian adult donor living in Nashville, Tennessee. The clonotype comes from a woman aged 40 to 49 in good health. Some clones in this sample may be carry-over from other donors' samples. The chain links TRBV29-1 to TRBJ2-1, with 11 bases aligning to TRBD1. The sample comprised PBMCs. CDR3 region: CSVDGPGQGGYNEQFF. The CDR3 DNA sequence: TGCAGCGTTGATGGGCCGGGACAGGGGGGCTACAATGAGCAGTTCTTC.